The 30 T cell receptor beta chains in this list originate from one sample, sequenced in a study of OX40 agonist ivuxolimab in advanced cancers. Library generation was performed with the immunoSEQ multiplex PCR assay. TCRdb's version of the immuneACCESS table is confined to in-frame rearrangements and falls short of the full clone set. An unresolved V gene accounts for under half of the shortfall where checked; the remainder is of unknown origin. The sample table lists tens of thousands of clones, 85% of them with a count of one. The ten largest clones add up to 15% to 20% of the sample. The sequences come from CD4+ or CD8+ T cells sorted from blood, collected in a trial of the OX40 agonist ivuxolimab. These receptors originate from an adult with an advanced solid tumor such as melanoma, head and neck, liver or kidney cancer.

The rearrangement joins TRBV5-4 to TRBJ2-7; D is undetermined. Germline V CDR1 and CDR2: SGHNT, YYREEE (reference sequence). The CDR3 runs 12 residues. V was cut by 3 bases and J by 3 bases, with 7 bases left in between. In DNA form, the CDR3 reads TGTGCCAGCAGCTCCGACCACTACGAGCAGTACTTC. This encodes CASSSDHYEQYF.

This chain links TRBV5-1 with TRBJ2-3, with D perhaps matching TRBD2 (5 bases). Trimming stripped 0 bases from V and 4 bases from J, with 9 bases between. The germline V gene encodes CDR1 SGHRS and CDR2 YFSETQ. This CDR3 spans 14 amino acids. The CDR3 sequence is CASSLGSEADTQYF. CDR3 nucleotide sequence: TGCGCCAGCAGCTTGGGTAGCGAGGCAGATACGCAGTATTTT.

The gene calls are TRBV5-1 and TRBJ1-4; weak D call: TRBD1 (5 bases). The CDR3 loop spans 14 amino acids. Trimming took 0 bases from V and 10 from J, leaving 13 bases between them. Germline V gene data show CDR1 as SGHRS and CDR2 as YFSETQ. The CDR3 sequence is CASSLGRGGVKLFF. CDR3 nucleotides: TGCGCCAGCAGCTTGGGGAGGGGCGGTGTAAAACTGTTTTTT.

The chain recombines TRBV16 with TRBJ1-2, with 7 bases aligning to TRBD1. V lost 0 bases and J lost 4; bases outside the gene matches: 5. This CDR3 is 15 amino acids long. Per germline, CDR1 KGHSY and CDR2 FQNENV. The CDR3, as DNA: TGTGCCAGCAGCCAATCTAGACAGGGAGTCTATGGCTACACCTTC. Encoded protein: CASSQSRQGVYGYTF.

The chain carries TRBV5-1 and TRBJ2-5; D could derive from TRBD1 or TRBD2 (6 bases each). The CDR3 has 16 residues. CDR1 is SGHRS, CDR2 YFSETQ, per germline. Trimming left V 4 bases short and J 2 bases short, with 18 bases between. The CDR3 DNA reads TGCGCCAGCAGCCCAGCGAAAGGGGGGCTTCAAGAGACCCAGTACTTC. Amino acid sequence: CASSPAKGGLQETQYF.

CDR3 residues: CASSYSGVTYEQYF. The CDR3 region has the DNA TGCGCCAGCAGCTATAGCGGGGTAACCTACGAGCAGTACTTC. This chain links TRBV5-1 with TRBJ2-7; TRBD2 matches at 8 bases. There are 14 residues in the CDR3. The trim removed 3 bases at V and 2 bases at J, leaving 4 bases unmatched. Germline CDR1 SGHRS, CDR2 YFSETQ.

This rearrangement joins TRBV6-6 to TRBJ1-1, with D possibly being TRBD1 (5 bases). Trimming stripped 5 bases from V and 6 bases from J, with 16 bases between. Germline values: CDR1 MNHNY, CDR2 SVGAGI (reference sequence). This CDR3 has 14 residues. The CDR3 nucleotides are TGTGCCAGCAGTCCCACCACAACGGGGGCTGAAGCTTTCTTT. Residues: CASSPTTTGAEAFF.

This chain uses TRBV5-1 with TRBJ1-2; tentatively, D is TRBD1 (5 bases). This CDR3 contains 15 residues. Trimming cost V 0 bases and J 5 bases, with 14 bases left between them. The germline gives CDR1 SGHRS, CDR2 YFSETQ. CDR3 DNA sequence: TGCGCCAGCAGCTTGGATGGCGACTCAGGGTATGGCTACACCTTC. The encoded protein is CASSLDGDSGYGYTF.

This chain joins TRBV28 and TRBJ2-5, with TRBD2 matching 7 bases. After removal of 5 bases from V and 3 bases from J, the junction contained 6 bases not matched to a gene. CDR3 length equals 14 residues. CDR1 and CDR2 (germline): MDHEN, SYDVKM. Here the CDR3 DNA reads TGTGCCAGCAGTCATCAGCGGGGCAAAGAGACCCAGTACTTC. It specifies CASSHQRGKETQYF.

This clone was detected a few times. The chain joins TRBV4-1 to TRBJ1-2; the D is unclear. Germline CDR1 reads MGHRA; CDR2 reads YSYEKL. The CDR3 runs to 17 residues. V lost 0 bases to trimming and J lost 8 bases, with 22 bases between them. As DNA, the CDR3 is TGCGCCAGCAGCCAAGAGGATAGGTCCAAATCCCACCGGGGCTACACCTTC. It codes for CASSQEDRSKSHRGYTF.

The rearrangement uses TRBV6-5 and TRBJ1-5, with 9 bases aligning to TRBD1. Germline lookup yields CDR1 MNHEY and CDR2 SVGAGI. V was clipped by 5 bases and J by 7 bases; unmatched bases: 3. The CDR3 is made up of 13 amino acids. This CDR3 is CASSGDRVQPQHF. DNA of the CDR3: TGTGCCAGCAGTGGGGACAGGGTACAGCCCCAGCATTTT.

This clone was counted once. The chain uses TRBV2 and TRBJ2-3; D possibly corresponds to TRBD2 (6 bases). CDR3 size: 14 residues. Trimming shortened V by 6 bases and J by 2 bases, and 12 bases separated the two germline ends. Germline CDR1 SNHLY, CDR2 FYNNEI. The CDR3 DNA sequence: TGTGCCAGCAGGCGGGATCTTACCACAGATACGCAGTATTTT. The encoded protein is CASRRDLTTDTQYF. Full variable domain (missing parts from reference TRBV2 and TRBJ2-3): EPEVTQTPSHQVTQMGQEVILRCVPISNHLYFYWYRQILGQKVEFLVSFYNNEISEKSEIFDDQFSVERPDGSNFTLKIRSTKLEDSAMYFCASRRDLTTDTQYFGPGTRLTVL.

The chain uses TRBV6-5 and TRBJ2-7; D might be TRBD1 (6 bases). The CDR3 spans 14 residues. The germline V and J ends were trimmed by 5 bases and 4 bases, with 15 bases remaining between them. CDR1 and CDR2 from the germline V gene are MNHEY and SVGAGI. The CDR3 reads CASSHRDTVYEQYF. CDR3 nucleotides: TGTGCCAGCAGTCATAGGGACACCGTATACGAGCAGTACTTC.

The genes are TRBV7-9 and TRBJ1-6; TRBD1 agrees at 9 bases. The CDR3 is 14 residues long. CDR1 and CDR2 from the germline V gene are SEHNR and FQNEAQ (reference sequence). The V gene end was trimmed by 5 bases and the J gene end by 7 bases; junction bases not matched to a gene: 3. CDR3 amino acids: CASSRGTGNSPLHF. The CDR3 DNA reads as TGTGCCAGCAGCCGCGGGACAGGGAATTCACCCCTCCACTTT.

V gene TRBV9 combines with J gene TRBJ2-1; 12 positions match TRBD2. The ends lost 3 bases at V and 6 bases at J; junction bases unmatched: 4. Germline V lookup: CDR1 SGDLS, CDR2 YYNGEE. The CDR3 is 15 amino acids. CDR3 coding DNA: TGTGCCAGCAGCGCCAGACTAGCGGGAGCCAATGAGCAGTTCTTC. Its translation: CASSARLAGANEQFF.

The chain combines TRBV5-1 with TRBJ2-1; maybe TRBD1 (6 bases). The CDR3 is 15 amino acids. Per germline, CDR1 SGHRS and CDR2 YFSETQ. V lost 2 bases, J lost 6 bases, and 15 bases lay in between. CDR3 region: CASSFGTPPINEQFF. Written as DNA, the CDR3 is TGCGCCAGCAGCTTTGGGACACCGCCGATCAATGAGCAGTTCTTC.

The chain recombines TRBV7-9 with TRBJ2-1; 14 bases are shared with TRBD2. The junction had 12 bases not matched to a gene; V was cut back by 4 bases and J by 13 bases. The germline gives CDR1 SEHNR, CDR2 FQNEAQ (reference sequence). The CDR3 runs 16 residues. CDR3 in DNA: TGTGCCAGCAGCTCCCCCGCGACTAGCGGGAGGGCCCAACAGTTCTTC. Translating it yields CASSSPATSGRAQQFF.

The chain uses TRBV5-4 and TRBJ2-2; D remains unclear. The CDR3 runs to 14 residues. V was clipped by 5 bases and J by 4 bases, with 12 bases between them. CDR1 is SGHNT, CDR2 YYREEE, per germline (reference sequence). CDR3 amino acids: CASSPPSPTGELFF. The CDR3 coding sequence is TGTGCCAGCAGTCCGCCGAGCCCCACCGGGGAGCTGTTTTTT.

This clone came up a few times. The chain combines TRBV18 with TRBJ1-5; 7 bases are a match to TRBD1. The V segment lost 3 bases and the J segment 0 bases; nucleotides outside the gene matches: 5. This CDR3 has 16 amino acids. In germline, CDR1 is KGHSH, CDR2 LQKENI. DNA of the CDR3: TGTGCCAGCTCACCCTATGGGACAGATAGCAATCAGCCCCAGCATTTT. Protein product: CASSPYGTDSNQPQHF.

The chain uses TRBV29-1 and TRBJ2-7, with unresolved D. Germline CDR1 and CDR2: SQVTM and ANQGSEA. The ends were cut back, 3 bases at V and 6 bases at J, with 0 bases in the middle. CDR3 length equals 8 residues. In DNA form, the CDR3 reads TGCAGCGTTGACGAGCAGTACTTC. Its translation: CSVDEQYF.

About this clone: An end of the junction differs from the germline gene, which may be a read error. The rearrangement joins TRBV19 to TRBJ2-7, with 8 bases matching TRBD2. Germline V lookup: CDR1 LNHDA, CDR2 SQIVND (reference sequence). The CDR3 totals 14 residues. CDR3 in amino acids: CASSPPAGVGPTHF. The CDR3, as DNA: TGTGCCAGTAGTCCCCCAGCGGGAGTAGGCCCGACGCACTTC.

This clone was found a few times. V gene TRBV19 combines with J gene TRBJ1-1; no reliable D call. V lost 3 bases to trimming and J lost 3 bases, with 11 bases between them. The CDR3 contains 14 residues. The germline gives CDR1 LNHDA, CDR2 SQIVND (reference sequence). The CDR3 sequence: CASSILVGDTEAFF. The DNA for the CDR3 is TGTGCCAGTAGTATCCTGGTCGGGGACACTGAAGCTTTCTTT.

This chain links TRBV12-5 with TRBJ2-3, with a tentative D call TRBD1 (5 bases). Trimming pared 2 bases from V and 6 bases from J, leaving 6 bases between. CDR1 and CDR2 (germline): LGHNT, FRNRAP. The length of the CDR3 is 12 residues. CDR3 protein: CASGLYRDTQYF. DNA of the CDR3: TGTGCTAGTGGTTTGTACAGGGATACGCAGTATTTT.

This clone was counted at least ten times. The chain uses TRBV9 and TRBJ1-4; D is uncertain. V gave up 0 bases and J gave up 5 bases, with 11 bases separating them. CDR1 SGDLS and CDR2 YYNGEE come from the germline V gene. The CDR3 spans 15 residues. Here the CDR3 reads CASSVDGSQNEKLFF. The CDR3 DNA reads TGTGCCAGCAGCGTAGATGGTAGCCAGAATGAAAAACTGTTTTTT.

This clone was recorded only once. The CDR3 loop is CASSQGGGLGNQPQHF. CDR3 DNA sequence: TGCGCCAGCAGCCAAGGAGGGGGTTTGGGCAATCAGCCCCAGCATTTT. The chain employs TRBV4-1 and TRBJ1-5; D may be TRBD1 (6 bases). Germline-derived CDR1 and CDR2 are MGHRA and YSYEKL. CDR3 length: 16 residues. Trimming removed 1 base at V and 2 bases at J, with 12 bases between.

V usage is TRBV5-4 and J usage is TRBJ2-1, with a weak D call TRBD1 (5 bases). Trimming shortened V by 1 base and J by 0 bases, and 17 bases separated the two germline ends. In germline, CDR1 is SGHNT, CDR2 YYREEE (reference sequence). The CDR3 spans 18 residues. The CDR3 nucleotides read TGTGCCAGCAGCTTGCTGGGGCAGGGTATCGCCTCCTACAATGAGCAGTTCTTC. Translated, it gives CASSLLGQGIASYNEQFF.

This clone was seen only a few times. The V gene is TRBV11-2, the J gene TRBJ2-2, with a weak D call TRBD2 (6 bases). This CDR3 has 16 amino acids. From germline, CDR1 is SGHAT and CDR2 FQNNGV. V shed 5 bases and J shed 3 bases, with 16 bases lying between them. CDR3 nucleotides: TGTGCCAGCAGCCGGGGACTCAACACGTACACCGGGGAGCTGTTTTTT. It codes for CASSRGLNTYTGELFF.

This chain uses TRBV28 with TRBJ2-1, with TRBD2 matching 8 bases. V shed 7 bases, J shed 8 bases, and the junction held 16 bases outside the gene matches. The germline V gene encodes CDR1 MDHEN and CDR2 SYDVKM. This CDR3 is 16 amino acids long. The CDR3 coding sequence is TGTGCCAGCACTCCCCGTGGGACTAGAGGAGGGGATGAGCAGTTCTTC. Residues: CASTPRGTRGGDEQFF.

J is TRBJ2-2 and V is TRBV9; a weak D match, TRBD2 (5 bases). Trimming removed 0 bases at V and 9 bases at J, with 21 bases between. Germline V lookup: CDR1 SGDLS, CDR2 YYNGEE. This CDR3 has 17 residues. CDR3 sequence reads: CASSVGSGTPVRRELFF. As DNA, the CDR3 is TGTGCCAGCAGCGTAGGTTCGGGAACCCCCGTTCGGCGGGAGCTGTTTTTT.

The rearrangement links TRBV27 to TRBJ2-7; D not resolved. CDR1 and CDR2 (germline): MNHEY, SMNVEV (reference sequence). Trimming stripped 8 bases from V and 0 bases from J, with 11 bases between. This CDR3 comprises 13 residues. This chain's CDR3 is CASRVGPSYEQYF. The CDR3 nucleotides read TGTGCCAGCCGAGTAGGACCCTCCTACGAGCAGTACTTC.